Given below is one T cell receptor beta chain in context. Its specificity is unknown. Germline V gene sequence: CDR1 MNHEY, CDR2 SVGAGI. This CDR3 is 16 amino acids long. Template-switch reactions added UMIs with a 6-nucleotide sample barcode. TCRdb reprocessed the 5' RACE reads; each CDR3 protein has one entry and no DNA is given. The table lists fewer than 400,000 distinct CDR3 sequences, with over 5.5% in the top ten. The data were obtained in a study of monozygotic twins with inflammatory bowel disease. The study's findings and limits: People with IBD had fewer clonotypes in common with others than healthy twins did, especially with disease activity.

Phlebotomy per donor yielded a single 2.5 ml blood sample. J is TRBJ2-7 and V is TRBV6-5; TCRdb's D gene call, TRBD1, goes unchecked for lack of DNA. This receptor was identified in a human donor with ulcerative colitis or Crohn's disease, or a healthy co-twin of an affected twin (not recorded which). The specimen was blood. CDR3: CASSYSATGVSYEQYF.